This TCR beta chain came from a study of post-analysis software for immune sequencing data. Study-wide results and limits: About five TRBV segments were more frequent in patients than controls; TRBV5-6, TRBV5-1 and TRBV20-1 belonged to this group. F-measure co-clustering was strong for batch-matched samples. When compared against controls, multiple sclerosis patients showed significantly lower normalized Chao1 diversity.

Per the germline V gene, CDR1 is MNHGY and CDR2 is SVAAGI. This CDR3 is 13 amino acids long. Points on this clonotype: Its antigen is as yet unknown.

Incorporated into the TCR beta cDNA libraries were unique molecular identifiers, which served to reduce PCR and sequencing biases. The T cell input of about 0.9 to 11 million gave roughly 500,000 cDNA molecules. TCRdb recomputed calls from the PCR reads with MiXCR, one row per CDR3 protein. Here the sample spans about 180,000 distinct CDR3 sequences, over 25% being singletons. This TCR derives from a girl aged 5 to 17 with multiple sclerosis. The J gene is TRBJ2-1, the V gene TRBV6-9; D not resolved. The sequencing input was blood. CDR3 amino acids: CALLSDIYNEQFF. The CDR3 nucleotides are TGTGCGCTGTTAAGCGATATATACAATGAGCAGTTCTTC.